Listed below are T cell receptor beta chains from one sample, sequenced in a study of T cells in Graves' hyperthyroidism and ophthalmopathy. TCRdb itself ran the multiplex PCR reads through MiXCR, one entry per CDR3 protein. This table has about half a million distinct CDR3 sequences, 20% appearing once. The specimen was blood. Receptors originate from a man aged 40-49 years with Graves' ophthalmopathy. CDR3s include the opening cysteine and the closing phenylalanine or tryptophan. The D gene is left open where the match is weak. Only some rows state a clone size, as once, few, many or a class for expanded clones.

CDR3aa	CDR3nt	d_gene	abundance	v_gene	j_gene
CASSLSDSNQPQHF	TGTGCCAGCAGTTTATCAGATAGCAATCAGCCCCAGCATTTT	-	few	TRBV12-3/TRBV12-4	TRBJ1-5
CASSFEGGGFGYTF	TGTGCCAGCAGCTTTGAGGGGGGCGGGTTTGGCTACACCTTC	-	few	TRBV7-2	TRBJ1-2
CSASLLAGAPYEQYF	TGCAGTGCTAGCCTATTAGCGGGAGCCCCCTACGAGCAGTACTTC	TRBD2	once	TRBV20-1	TRBJ2-7
CASSDVRGDTQYF	TGTGCCAGCAGTGACGTCCGGGGCGATACGCAGTATTTT	-	-	TRBV6-1	TRBJ2-3
CAITTTPTNYGYTF	TGTGCCATCACCACGACTCCTACTAACTATGGCTACACCTTC	-	-	TRBV10-3	TRBJ1-2
CASRIRTQCNEQFF	TGTGCCAGCAGAATAAGGACCCAATGCAATGAGCAGTTCTTC	-	-	TRBV12-3/TRBV12-4	TRBJ2-1
CASSHGGRTEAFF	TGTGCCAGCAGCCACGGGGGCAGGACTGAAGCTTTCTTT	-	few	TRBV6-1	TRBJ1-1
CASRNSGTGVYEQYF	TGTGCCAGCAGAAACTCCGGGACAGGGGTCTACGAGCAGTACTTC	TRBD1	many	TRBV28	TRBJ2-7
CAISESRRNGNTIYF	TGTGCCATCAGTGAGTCACGTAGGAATGGAAACACCATATATTTT	-	few	TRBV10-3	TRBJ1-3
CASSPTPRQGVSYNEQFF	TGCGCCAGCAGCCCCACCCCTAGACAGGGGGTATCCTACAATGAGCAGTTCTTC	TRBD1	many	TRBV5-1	TRBJ2-1
CSAARLAAQETQYF	TGCAGTGCTGCCCGACTAGCGGCCCAAGAGACCCAGTACTTC	TRBD2	few	TRBV20-1	TRBJ2-5
CATSYSGLNAGELFF	TGTGCCACCAGCTATAGCGGGCTCAACGCCGGGGAGCTGTTTTTT	TRBD2	few	TRBV24-1	TRBJ2-2
CASSVGTLTYEQYF	TGTGCCAGCAGTGTAGGGACCCTGACCTACGAGCAGTACTTC	-	-	TRBV6-1	TRBJ2-7
CASSLRPAGTDTQYF	TGTGCCAGCAGCTTAAGGCCAGCGGGCACAGATACGCAGTATTTT	-	-	TRBV7-2	TRBJ2-3
CASSLWVGGPAYEQYF	TGTGCCAGCAGTTTATGGGTCGGCGGGCCAGCCTACGAGCAGTACTTC	-	many	TRBV28	TRBJ2-7
CASSFDPSYSPLHF	TGTGCCAGCAGTTTCGACCCTTCCTATTCACCCCTCCACTTT	-	few	TRBV27	TRBJ1-6
CSAKNSGFRQFF	TGCAGTGCTAAGAACTCAGGCTTTCGGCAGTTCTTC	-	-	TRBV20-1	TRBJ2-1
CASSLAPPGTQYF	TGTGCCAGCAGTCTCGCCCCCCCGGGGACCCAGTACTTC	-	many	TRBV2	TRBJ2-5
CASSPIAGYEQFF	TGTGCCAGCTCACCAATAGCGGGATATGAGCAGTTCTTC	TRBD2	-	TRBV18	TRBJ2-1
CASSFASGRGHEQFF	TGTGCCAGCAGCTTTGCGTCTGGGAGAGGGCATGAGCAGTTCTTC	-	-	TRBV7-8	TRBJ2-1
CSVEVTRTDTQYF	TGCAGCGTTGAAGTGACTCGCACAGATACGCAGTATTTT	-	-	TRBV29-1	TRBJ2-3
CASSLGMGGNTIYF	TGTGCCAGCAGCTTAGGGATGGGCGGAAACACCATATATTTT	-	many	TRBV13	TRBJ1-3
CASKAGGGTEAFF	TGTGCCAGCAAAGCCGGAGGGGGCACTGAAGCTTTCTTT	-	-	TRBV12-3/TRBV12-4	TRBJ1-1
CASSQSARTDTQYF	TGTGCCAGCAGCCAATCGGCCCGCACAGATACGCAGTATTTT	-	-	TRBV16	TRBJ2-3
CASSFLAGAVNEQFF	TGTGCCAGCAGCTTCCTAGCGGGAGCAGTAAATGAGCAGTTCTTC	TRBD2	few	TRBV5-6	TRBJ2-1
CAISERGVANYGYTF	TGTGCCATCAGTGAGCGGGGGGTAGCTAACTATGGCTACACCTTC	-	-	TRBV10-3	TRBJ1-2
CASRLGQGAKNSPLHF	TGTGCCAGCAGGCTCGGACAGGGGGCAAAGAATTCACCCCTCCACTTT	TRBD1	-	TRBV2	TRBJ1-6
CSAQRVLSANTGELFF	TGCAGTGCCCAGAGGGTACTTAGCGCGAACACCGGGGAGCTGTTTTTT	-	few	TRBV20-1	TRBJ2-2
CASSLDGTPYDEQYF	TGCGCCAGCAGCTTGGACGGGACACCCTATGACGAGCAGTACTTC	-	few	TRBV5-1	TRBJ2-7
CASSLGASGYEQYF	TGTGCCAGCAGCTTAGGAGCTAGCGGGTACGAGCAGTACTTC	TRBD2	-	TRBV11-1	TRBJ2-7
CASSPRQGEAGANVLTF	TGCGCCAGCAGCCCCCGACAGGGGGAAGCTGGGGCCAACGTCCTGACTTTC	TRBD1	few	TRBV5-1	TRBJ2-6
CASMGVADTQYF	TGTGCCAGCATGGGGGTGGCAGATACGCAGTATTTT	-	many	TRBV28	TRBJ2-3
CAWTRGVTYEQYF	TGTGCCTGGACGAGGGGAGTCACCTACGAGCAGTACTTC	-	-	TRBV30	TRBJ2-7
CASSVAAGTHEQYF	TGTGCCAGCAGCGTAGCAGCGGGAACCCACGAGCAGTACTTC	TRBD2	-	TRBV9	TRBJ2-7
CASSVRTSGGLAYEQYF	TGTGCCAGCAGCGTCCGGACTAGCGGGGGCCTTGCCTACGAGCAGTACTTC	TRBD2	many	TRBV7-6	TRBJ2-7
CASSPGTPTDTQYF	TGCGCCAGCAGCCCCGGGACTCCCACAGATACGCAGTATTTT	-	-	TRBV5-1	TRBJ2-3
CASSEGPGTSYEQYF	TGTGCCAGCAGTGAGGGCCCCGGGACCTCCTACGAGCAGTACTTC	-	-	TRBV2	TRBJ2-7
CASSGKTGSGANVLTF	TGCGCCAGCAGCGGCAAGACAGGTTCTGGGGCCAACGTCCTGACTTTC	-	few	TRBV5-1	TRBJ2-6
CSAIQGGSDTQYF	TGCAGTGCTATACAGGGTGGTTCAGATACGCAGTATTTT	-	many	TRBV20-1	TRBJ2-3
CASSFGGSIYEQYF	TGTGCCAGCAGCTTCGGGGGGTCGATCTACGAGCAGTACTTC	TRBD2	few	TRBV7-9	TRBJ2-7
CASSPRGGAFNEQFF	TGTGCCAGCAGCCCTCGAGGGGGGGCTTTCAATGAGCAGTTCTTC	-	many	TRBV7-9	TRBJ2-1
CASSPSRRGGGEQFF	TGTGCCAGCAGTCCCTCTAGGCGGGGGGGCGGGGAGCAGTTCTTC	TRBD2	many	TRBV12-3/TRBV12-4	TRBJ2-1
CAWTGNPDGYTF	TGTGCCTGGACAGGAAACCCCGATGGCTACACCTTC	-	few	TRBV30	TRBJ1-2
CASSLSSAGVSGTF	TGTGCCAGCAGTTTAAGTTCCGCAGGGGTGAGTGGGACCTTC	-	few	TRBV12-3/TRBV12-4	TRBJ1-2
CAPESSGGKEQYF	TGTGCCCCGGAATCTAGCGGCGGTAAGGAGCAGTACTTC	TRBD2	few	TRBV10-3	TRBJ2-7
CASSQGRGANEKLFF	TGTGCCAGCAGCCAAGGACGTGGGGCTAATGAAAAACTGTTTTTT	-	many	TRBV3-1	TRBJ1-4
CASSLFAGGQETQYF	TGTGCTAGCAGCTTATTTGCGGGAGGTCAAGAGACCCAGTACTTC	TRBD2	many	TRBV7-7	TRBJ2-5
CASLAREYNEQFF	TGTGCCAGCCTTGCTCGGGAATACAATGAGCAGTTCTTC	-	few	TRBV7-3	TRBJ2-1
CSATRGTRGYNEQFF	TGCAGTGCTACTCGCGGTACACGGGGGTACAATGAGCAGTTCTTC	-	few	TRBV20-1	TRBJ2-1
CAISDGQGANYGYTF	TGTGCCATCAGTGATGGACAGGGGGCGAACTATGGCTACACCTTC	TRBD1	-	TRBV10-3	TRBJ1-2
CASSPRGQDTGELFF	TGTGCCAGCAGCCCGAGAGGGCAAGACACCGGGGAGCTGTTTTTT	-	few	TRBV9	TRBJ2-2
CASSLAVGSSKEQFF	TGTGCCAGCAGCTTAGCGGTGGGGAGTTCAAAGGAGCAGTTCTTC	-	once	TRBV7-6	TRBJ2-1
CASSLVGTSVEQFF	TGTGCCAGCAGCTTAGTTGGGACTAGCGTCGAGCAGTTCTTC	TRBD2	-	TRBV7-2	TRBJ2-1
CASSLVGGSPPHNEQFF	TGTGCCAGCAGCTTAGTCGGGGGGTCCCCCCCCCACAATGAGCAGTTCTTC	TRBD2	many	TRBV7-8	TRBJ2-1
CASTPTSGSTDTQYF	TGTGCCAGCACCCCGACTAGCGGGAGTACAGATACGCAGTATTTT	TRBD2	many	TRBV3-1	TRBJ2-3
CSAVGGGDRAAFF	TGCAGCGCCGTGGGGGGGGGGGACAGGGCGGCTTTCTTT	TRBD1	-	TRBV29-1	TRBJ1-1
CASSHHVRLAGEDEQFF	TGTGCCAGCAGCCATCATGTCCGCCTAGCGGGGGAGGATGAGCAGTTCTTC	TRBD2	many	TRBV7-9	TRBJ2-1